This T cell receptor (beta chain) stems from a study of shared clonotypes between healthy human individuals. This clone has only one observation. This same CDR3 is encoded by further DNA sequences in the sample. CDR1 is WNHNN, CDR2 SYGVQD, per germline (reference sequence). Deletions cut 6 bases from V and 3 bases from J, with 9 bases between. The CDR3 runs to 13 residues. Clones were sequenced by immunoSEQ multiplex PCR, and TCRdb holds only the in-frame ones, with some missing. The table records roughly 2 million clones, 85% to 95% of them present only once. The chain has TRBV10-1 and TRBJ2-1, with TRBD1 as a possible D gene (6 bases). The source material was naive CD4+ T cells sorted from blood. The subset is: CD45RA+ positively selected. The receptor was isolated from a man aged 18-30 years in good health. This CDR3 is CASSPDSYNEQFF. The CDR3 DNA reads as TGCGCCAGCAGCCCGGACAGCTACAATGAGCAGTTCTTC.